This TCR beta chain was sequenced for a study of Ad26.COV2.S vaccination and SARS-CoV-2 variants. Study-wide results and caveats: Reported post-vaccination CD8+ and CD4+ T cell responses to spike showed substantial breadth.

Clones were read by immunoSEQ multiplex PCR, and TCRdb kept only the in-frame ones, dropping some. The table has roughly 680,000 clones, approximately 88% seen once. Concerning this clone: Its matching antigen is unknown.

Germline CDR1 is LNHNV and CDR2 is YYDKDF (reference sequence). The CDR3 runs 17 residues. The V and J ends lost 0 bases and 0 bases, in that order; junction bases with no gene match: 4. Treatment of the sample: about 20 received Ad26.COV2.S at low or high dose, single or two shots; 5 received placebo; per-sample allocation not given. It was on day 63 after the first vaccine or placebo injection that samples were taken. The TCR sequence derives from a person between 18 and 65 years old who received the Ad26.COV2.S COVID-19 vaccine or a placebo. The sample here was peripheral blood, taken in a trial of Ad26.COV2.S vaccine versus placebo. The rearrangement uses TRBV15 and TRBJ2-4; 8 bases line up with TRBD1. The DNA for the CDR3 is TGTGCCACCAGCAGAGATCATCAGGGGGCAGCCAAAAACATTCAGTACTTC. Translated: CATSRDHQGAAKNIQYF.